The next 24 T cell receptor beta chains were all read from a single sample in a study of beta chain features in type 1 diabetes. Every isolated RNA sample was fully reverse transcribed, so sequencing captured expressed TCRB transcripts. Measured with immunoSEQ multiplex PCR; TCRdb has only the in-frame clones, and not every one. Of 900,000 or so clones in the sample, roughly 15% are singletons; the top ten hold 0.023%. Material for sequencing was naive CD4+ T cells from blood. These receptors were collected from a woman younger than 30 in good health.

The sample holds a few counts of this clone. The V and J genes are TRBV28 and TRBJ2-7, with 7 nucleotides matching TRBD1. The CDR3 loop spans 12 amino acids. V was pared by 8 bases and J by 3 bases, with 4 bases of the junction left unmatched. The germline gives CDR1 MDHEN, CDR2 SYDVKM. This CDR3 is CASSGQSYEQYF. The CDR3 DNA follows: TGTGCCAGCTCGGGACAGAGCTACGAGCAGTACTTC.

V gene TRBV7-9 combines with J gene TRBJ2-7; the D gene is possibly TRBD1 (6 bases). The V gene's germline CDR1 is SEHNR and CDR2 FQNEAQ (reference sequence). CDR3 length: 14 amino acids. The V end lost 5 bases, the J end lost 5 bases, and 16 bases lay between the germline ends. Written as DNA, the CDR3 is TGTGCCAGCAGCGTCCACAGGGTCCCCCACGAGCAGTACTTC. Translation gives CASSVHRVPHEQYF.

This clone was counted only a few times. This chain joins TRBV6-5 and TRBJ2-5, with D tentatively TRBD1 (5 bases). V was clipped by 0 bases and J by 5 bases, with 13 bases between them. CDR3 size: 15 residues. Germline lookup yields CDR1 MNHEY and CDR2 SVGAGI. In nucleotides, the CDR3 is TGTGCCAGCAGTTACTCGATTAGGGGTTCCGAGACCCAGTACTTC. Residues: CASSYSIRGSETQYF.

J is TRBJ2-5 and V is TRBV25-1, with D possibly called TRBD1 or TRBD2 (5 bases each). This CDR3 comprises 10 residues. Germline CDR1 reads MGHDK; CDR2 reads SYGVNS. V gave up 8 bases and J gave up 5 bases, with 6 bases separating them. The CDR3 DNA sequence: TGTGCCAGCGGGACGGAGACCCAGTACTTC. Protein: CASGTETQYF.

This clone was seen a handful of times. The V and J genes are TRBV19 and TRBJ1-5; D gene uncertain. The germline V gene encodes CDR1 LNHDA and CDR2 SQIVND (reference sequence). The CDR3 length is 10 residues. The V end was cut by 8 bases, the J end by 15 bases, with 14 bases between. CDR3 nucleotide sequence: TGTGCCAGTGGCGTCAGGCCAACGCATTTT. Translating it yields CASGVRPTHF.

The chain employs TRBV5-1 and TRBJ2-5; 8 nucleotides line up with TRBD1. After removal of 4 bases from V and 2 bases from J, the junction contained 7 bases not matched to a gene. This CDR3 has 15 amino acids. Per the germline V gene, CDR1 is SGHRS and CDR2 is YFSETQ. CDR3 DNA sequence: TGCGCCAGCAGCCCCGGGACAGGATCACAAGAGACCCAGTACTTC. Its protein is CASSPGTGSQETQYF.

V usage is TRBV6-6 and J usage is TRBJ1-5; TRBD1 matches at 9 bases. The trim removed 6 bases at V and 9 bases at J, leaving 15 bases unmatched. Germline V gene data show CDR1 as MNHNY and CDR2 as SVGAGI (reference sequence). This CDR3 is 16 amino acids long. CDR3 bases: TGTGCCAGCAGAATAGCGGGACAGGGTCTTTTTTCGCCCCAGCATTTT. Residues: CASRIAGQGLFSPQHF.

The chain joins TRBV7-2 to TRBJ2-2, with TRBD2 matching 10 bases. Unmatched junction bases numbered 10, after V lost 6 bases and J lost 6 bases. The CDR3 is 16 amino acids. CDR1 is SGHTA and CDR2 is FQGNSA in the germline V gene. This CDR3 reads CASSYRGLATAGELFF. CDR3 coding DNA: TGTGCCAGCAGTTATCGGGGACTAGCGACCGCCGGGGAGCTGTTTTTT.

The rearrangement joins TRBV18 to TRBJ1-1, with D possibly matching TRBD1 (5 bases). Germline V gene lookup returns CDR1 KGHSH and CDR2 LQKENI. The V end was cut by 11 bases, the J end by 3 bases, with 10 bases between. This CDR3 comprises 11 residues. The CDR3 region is CAGQGDTEAFF. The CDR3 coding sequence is TGTGCCGGTCAAGGGGACACTGAAGCTTTCTTT.

In nucleotides, the CDR3 is TGTGCCAGTAGGCCCAGCTTGAACACCGGGGAGCTGTTTTTT. Protein product: CASRPSLNTGELFF. The gene calls are TRBV19 and TRBJ2-2; no reliable D call. Germline V CDR1 and CDR2: LNHDA, SQIVND (reference sequence). Trimming stripped 6 bases from V and 1 base from J, with 9 bases between. The CDR3 is 14 amino acids.

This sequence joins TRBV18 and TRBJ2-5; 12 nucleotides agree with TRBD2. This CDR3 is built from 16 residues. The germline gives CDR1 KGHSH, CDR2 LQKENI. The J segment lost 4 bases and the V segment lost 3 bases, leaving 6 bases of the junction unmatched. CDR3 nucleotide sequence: TGTGCCAGCTCACCCGGACTAGCGGGATCTCCAGAGACCCAGTACTTC. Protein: CASSPGLAGSPETQYF. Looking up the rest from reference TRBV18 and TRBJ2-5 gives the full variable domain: NAGVMQNPRHLVRRRGQEARLRCSPMKGHSHVYWYRQLPEEGLKFMVYLQKENIIDESGMPKERFSAEFPKEGPSILRIQQVVRGDSAAYFCASSPGLAGSPETQYFGPGTRLLVL.

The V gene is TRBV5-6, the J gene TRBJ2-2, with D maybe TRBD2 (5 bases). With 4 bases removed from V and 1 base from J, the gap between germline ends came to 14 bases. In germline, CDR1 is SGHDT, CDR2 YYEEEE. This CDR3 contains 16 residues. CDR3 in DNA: TGTGCCAGCAGCAGCCGGGGAATAGTGAACACCGGGGAGCTGTTTTTT. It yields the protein CASSSRGIVNTGELFF.

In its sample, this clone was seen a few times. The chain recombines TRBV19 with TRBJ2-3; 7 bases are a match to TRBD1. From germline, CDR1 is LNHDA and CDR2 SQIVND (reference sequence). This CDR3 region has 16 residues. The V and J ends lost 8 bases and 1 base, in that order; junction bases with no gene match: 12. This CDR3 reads CASGPRQGAGTDTQYF. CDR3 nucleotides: TGTGCCAGTGGGCCCCGACAGGGAGCGGGCACAGATACGCAGTATTTT.

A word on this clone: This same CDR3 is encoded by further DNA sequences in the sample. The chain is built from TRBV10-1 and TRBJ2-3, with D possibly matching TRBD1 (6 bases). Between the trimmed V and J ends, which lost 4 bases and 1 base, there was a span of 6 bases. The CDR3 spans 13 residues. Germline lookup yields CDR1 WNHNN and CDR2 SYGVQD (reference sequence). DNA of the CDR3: TGCGCCAGCAGTGGACAGGGCACAGATACGCAGTATTTT. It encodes CASSGQGTDTQYF.

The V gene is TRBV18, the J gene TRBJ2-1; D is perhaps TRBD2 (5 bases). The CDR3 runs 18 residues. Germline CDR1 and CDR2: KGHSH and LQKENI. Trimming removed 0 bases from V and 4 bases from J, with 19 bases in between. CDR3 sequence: CASSPPWLVARTYNEQFF. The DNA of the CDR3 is TGTGCCAGCTCACCACCGTGGTTGGTGGCGCGGACTTACAATGAGCAGTTCTTC. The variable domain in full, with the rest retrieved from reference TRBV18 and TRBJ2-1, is NAGVMQNPRHLVRRRGQEARLRCSPMKGHSHVYWYRQLPEEGLKFMVYLQKENIIDESGMPKERFSAEFPKEGPSILRIQQVVRGDSAAYFCASSPPWLVARTYNEQFFGPGTRLTVL.

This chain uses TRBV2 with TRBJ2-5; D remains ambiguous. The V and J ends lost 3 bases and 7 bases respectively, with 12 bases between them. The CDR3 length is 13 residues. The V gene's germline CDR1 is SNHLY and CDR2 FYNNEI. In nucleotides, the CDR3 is TGTGCCAGCAGTGAGGAGTCAAGAGGGACCCAGTACTTC. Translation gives CASSEESRGTQYF.

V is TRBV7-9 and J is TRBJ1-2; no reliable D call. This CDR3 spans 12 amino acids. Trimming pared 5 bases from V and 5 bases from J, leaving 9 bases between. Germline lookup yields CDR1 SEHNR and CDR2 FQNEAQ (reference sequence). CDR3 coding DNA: TGTGCCAGCAGCAGAGAGGCTTATGGCTACACCTTC. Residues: CASSREAYGYTF.

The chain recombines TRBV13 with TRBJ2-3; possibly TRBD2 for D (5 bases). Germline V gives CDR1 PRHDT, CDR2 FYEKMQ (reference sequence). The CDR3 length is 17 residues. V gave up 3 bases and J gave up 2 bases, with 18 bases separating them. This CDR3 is CASSLPRVGASTDTQYF. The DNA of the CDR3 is TGTGCCAGCAGCTTGCCTCGAGTGGGAGCTTCCACAGATACGCAGTATTTT. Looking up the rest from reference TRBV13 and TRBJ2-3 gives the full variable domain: AAGVIQSPRHLIKEKRETATLKCYPIPRHDTVYWYQQGPGQDPQFLISFYEKMQSDKGSIPDRFSAQQFSDYHSELNMSSLELGDSALYFCASSLPRVGASTDTQYFGPGTRLTVL.

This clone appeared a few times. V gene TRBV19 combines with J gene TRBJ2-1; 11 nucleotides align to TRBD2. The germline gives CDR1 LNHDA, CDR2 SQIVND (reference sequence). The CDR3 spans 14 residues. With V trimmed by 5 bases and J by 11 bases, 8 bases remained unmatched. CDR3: CASSPPGLAEKQFF. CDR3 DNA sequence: TGTGCCAGTAGTCCCCCGGGACTAGCGGAAAAGCAGTTCTTC.

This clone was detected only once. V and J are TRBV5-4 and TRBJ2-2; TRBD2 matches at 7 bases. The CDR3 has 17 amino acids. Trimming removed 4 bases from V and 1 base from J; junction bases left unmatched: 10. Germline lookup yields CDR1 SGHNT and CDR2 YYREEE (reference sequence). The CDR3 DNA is TGTGCCAGCAGCGTCCTCGGGCAGCGGGGGAACACCGGGGAGCTGTTTTTT. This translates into CASSVLGQRGNTGELFF.

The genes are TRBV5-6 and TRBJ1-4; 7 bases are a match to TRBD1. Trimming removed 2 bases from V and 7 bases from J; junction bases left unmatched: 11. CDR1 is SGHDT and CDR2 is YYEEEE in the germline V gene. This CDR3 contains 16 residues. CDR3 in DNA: TGTGCCAGCAGCTTAGACAGGGTGAGAAGCGGTGAAAAACTGTTTTTT. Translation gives CASSLDRVRSGEKLFF.

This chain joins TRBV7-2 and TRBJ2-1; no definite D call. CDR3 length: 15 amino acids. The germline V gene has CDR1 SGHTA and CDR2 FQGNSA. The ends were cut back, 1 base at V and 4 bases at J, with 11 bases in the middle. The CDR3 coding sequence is TGTGCCAGCAGCTTAGGGGTTTCTCCTTACAATGAGCAGTTCTTC. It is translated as CASSLGVSPYNEQFF.

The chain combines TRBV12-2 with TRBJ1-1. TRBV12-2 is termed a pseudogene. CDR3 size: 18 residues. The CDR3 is CASRSGLDLPRMNTEAFF. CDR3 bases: TGTGCAAGTCGCTCCGGGCTCGACCTCCCGAGAATGAACACTGAAGCTTTCTTT.

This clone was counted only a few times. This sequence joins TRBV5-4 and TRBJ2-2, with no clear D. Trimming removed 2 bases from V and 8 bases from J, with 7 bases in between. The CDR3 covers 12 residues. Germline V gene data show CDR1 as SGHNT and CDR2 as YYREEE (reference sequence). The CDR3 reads CASSFNQGELFF. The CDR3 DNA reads TGTGCCAGCAGCTTTAATCAGGGGGAGCTGTTTTTT.